A selection of T cell receptor beta chains follows, all from one sample in a study of response to subunit inactivated influenza vaccine. MiXCR was run by TCRdb on the RT-PCR reads, yielding one entry per CDR3 protein. Found here are 500,000 to 600,000 distinct CDR3 sequences, approximately 15% of them singletons; the top ten hold 3% to 3.5%. Specimen: CD4+ T cells sorted from PBMCs, collected around 2 years after vaccination. The receptors were gathered from a man aged 45 to 75 who received an inactivated influenza vaccine. CDR3s leave out the opening cysteine and the closing phenylalanine or tryptophan.

v_call cdr3_aa
TRBV5-1 ASSLAGGDLAKNIQY
TRBV6-5 ASSFSTSGRGTDTQY
TRBV7-2 ASRTRLAGGETQY
TRBV9 ASSVSGRAGELF
TRBV10-3 AISESGAGANVLT
TRBV12-3/TRBV12-4 ASRSGRIATNEKLF
TRBV28 ASSLGLRDRSYEQY
TRBV3-1 ASSQAGRGNEQF
TRBV11-2 ASSQWTSGGLDNEQF
TRBV20-1 SARDKYNEQF
TRBV11-1 ASSLTDTRREQF
TRBV24-1 ATSDHLAGGPHEQF
TRBV7-3 ASSPTVGRGPDTQY
TRBV6-2/TRBV6-3 ASSSLKTGNPSGANVLT
TRBV14 ASSHWDRGLAGANVLT
TRBV5-1 ASSLEGNEQY
TRBV15 ATSRDLVGYGYT
TRBV10-3 AISEPSGIDTQY
TRBV9 ASSVAQVADTQY
TRBV5-4 ASSLDGSSYEQY
TRBV7-9 ASSLQSFTEQY
TRBV6-2/TRBV6-3 ASSFAGIGYT
TRBV7-9 ASSSDYGAF
TRBV4-1 ASSQGLAGAHEQY
TRBV15 AIGLRDTQY
TRBV6-2/TRBV6-3 ASIPHATFNEQF
TRBV7-2 ASSLPYSSEQF
TRBV20-1 SAKRWAGGGGRETQY
TRBV20-1 GGLAGGSTDTQY
TRBV5-1 ASSRTPKDFSYNEQF
TRBV20-1 SAQGQSYEQY
TRBV10-3 AISESRLAEQF
TRBV7-2 ASSLWDRAYEQY